Listed below are T cell receptor beta chains from one sample, sequenced in a study of vaccination and CD4 T cells after COVID-19. These receptors have no known antigen. One entry per CDR3 protein results from TCRdb running MiXCR on the PCR reads. The table lists 20,000 or so distinct CDR3 sequences, about 31% of them singletons. Sequencing was performed on cultured CD4+ T cells from blood. These receptors were obtained from a human donor with COVID-19. CDR3s include the opening cysteine and the closing phenylalanine or tryptophan. The D gene is left open where the match is weak. A row's size may be missing; if present it is once, few, many or a size class.

TRBJ2-7	.	TRBV5-1	.	CASSSSSYEQYF	TGCGCCAGCAGCTCTAGCAGCTACGAGCAGTACTTC
TRBJ1-4	TRBD1	TRBV6-1	few	CASSPRRQGASEKLFF	TGTGCCAGCAGCCCAAGAAGACAGGGGGCAAGTGAAAAACTGTTTTTT
TRBJ1-6	TRBD1	TRBV5-1	.	CASSLDHQTGNSPLHF	TGCGCCAGCAGCTTGGATCACCAGACAGGGAATTCACCCCTCCACTTT
TRBJ2-3	.	TRBV5-1	.	CASSLYRADTQYF	TGCGCCAGCAGCTTGTATAGAGCAGATACGCAGTATTTT
TRBJ2-1	TRBD2	TRBV20-1	few	CSAISGGKNNEQFF	TGCAGTGCTATTAGCGGGGGGAAAAACAATGAGCAGTTCTTC
TRBJ1-5	TRBD1	TRBV25-1	large	CASSTQGLNQPQHF	TGTGCCAGCAGTACACAGGGGCTCAATCAGCCCCAGCATTTT
TRBJ1-2	TRBD1	TRBV7-2	.	CASSSGQGNYGYTF	TGTGCCAGCAGCTCCGGACAGGGCAACTATGGCTACACCTTC
TRBJ1-1	.	TRBV5-4	.	CASSSRATGANTEAFF	TGTGCCAGCAGCTCGAGGGCGACAGGTGCGAACACTGAAGCTTTCTTT
TRBJ1-6	TRBD1	TRBV18	.	CASSRGTGGTSASPLHF	TGTGCCAGCTCACGGGGGACAGGGGGCACAAGTGCTTCACCCCTCCACTTT
TRBJ2-7	.	TRBV21-1	.	CASSKWGGQGYEQYF	TGTGCCAGCAGCAAATGGGGCGGACAGGGATACGAGCAGTACTTC
TRBJ1-5	TRBD1	TRBV6-4	medium-sized	CASHRGQSLSNQPQHF	TGTGCCAGCCATAGGGGGCAGTCCCTTAGCAATCAGCCCCAGCATTTT
TRBJ2-1	.	TRBV5-8	.	CASSLQGRSYNEQFF	TGTGCCAGCAGCTTGCAGGGTAGGTCCTACAATGAGCAGTTCTTC
TRBJ1-5	TRBD1	TRBV12-3/TRBV12-4	.	CASSVTGGGGNQPQHF	TGTGCCAGCAGTGTGACAGGGGGCGGGGGCAATCAGCCCCAGCATTTT
TRBJ2-3	TRBD2	TRBV20-1	few	CSATGLDPYF	TGCAGTGCTACGGGACTAGACCCGTATTTT
TRBJ1-3	.	TRBV19	.	CASSPRGVFSGNTIYF	TGTGCCAGTAGTCCACGGGGAGTATTCTCTGGAAACACCATATATTTT
TRBJ1-6	TRBD1	TRBV24-1	.	CATSEGASSPLHF	TGTGCCACCAGCGAGGGGGCCAGTTCACCCCTCCACTTT
TRBJ2-2	.	TRBV24-1	few	CATSDYNVRGKNTGELFF	TGTGCCACCAGTGACTATAACGTCCGGGGGAAGAACACCGGGGAGCTGTTTTTT
TRBJ1-5	.	TRBV12-3/TRBV12-4	few	CASSFSTRNQPQHF	TGTGCCAGCAGTTTTTCGACGCGCAATCAGCCCCAGCATTTT
TRBJ2-1	.	TRBV12-3/TRBV12-4	once	CASSSSGSDYNEQFF	TGTGCCAGCAGTTCCTCGGGTTCGGACTACAATGAGCAGTTCTTC
TRBJ2-3	TRBD2	TRBV19	few	CASSRLTGGNTDTQYF	TGTGCCAGTAGTCGCTTAACGGGGGGGAACACAGATACGCAGTATTTT
TRBJ2-7	.	TRBV2	.	CASSGDTSYEQYF	TGTGCCAGCAGTGGGGACACCTCCTACGAGCAGTACTTC
TRBJ2-7	TRBD1	TRBV15	.	CATSKDRGREQYF	TGTGCCACCAGCAAGGACAGGGGGAGGGAGCAGTACTTC
TRBJ1-1	.	TRBV6-1	.	CASSTQGNTEAFF	TGTGCCAGCAGTACACAGGGGAACACTGAAGCTTTCTTT
TRBJ1-5	.	TRBV28	few	CASSLYNQGRNQPQHF	TGTGCCAGCAGTTTATATAACCAGGGCCGCAATCAGCCCCAGCATTTT
TRBJ2-5	.	TRBV7-8	.	CASSITRTETQYF	TGTGCCAGCAGCATAACAAGAACGGAGACCCAGTACTTC
TRBJ1-1	.	TRBV7-2	once	CASSLVMSGAKAFF	TGTGCCAGCAGCTTAGTCATGTCGGGGGCTAAAGCTTTCTTT